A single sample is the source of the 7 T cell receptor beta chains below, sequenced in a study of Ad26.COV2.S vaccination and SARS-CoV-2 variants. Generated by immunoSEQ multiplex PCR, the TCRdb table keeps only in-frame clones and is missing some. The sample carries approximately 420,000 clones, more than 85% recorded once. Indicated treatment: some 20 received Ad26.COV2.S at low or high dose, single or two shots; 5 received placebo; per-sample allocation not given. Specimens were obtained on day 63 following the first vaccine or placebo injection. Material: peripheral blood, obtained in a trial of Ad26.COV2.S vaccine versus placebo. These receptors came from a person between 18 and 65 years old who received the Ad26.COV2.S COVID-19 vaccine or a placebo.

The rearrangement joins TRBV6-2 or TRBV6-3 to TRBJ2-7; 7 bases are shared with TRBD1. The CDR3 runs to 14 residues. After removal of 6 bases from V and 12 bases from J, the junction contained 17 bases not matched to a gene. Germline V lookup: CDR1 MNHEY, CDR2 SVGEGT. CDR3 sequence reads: CASSTRDSGERAYF. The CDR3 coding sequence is TGTGCCAGCAGCACTAGGGACAGCGGAGAACGAGCGTACTTC.

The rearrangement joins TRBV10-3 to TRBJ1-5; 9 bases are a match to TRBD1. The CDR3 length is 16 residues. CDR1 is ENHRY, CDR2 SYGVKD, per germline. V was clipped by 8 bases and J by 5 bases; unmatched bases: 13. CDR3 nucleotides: TGTGCCATCGGGGGGGGCTTGGGGACAGGGTATCAGCCCCAGCATTTT. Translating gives CAIGGGLGTGYQPQHF.

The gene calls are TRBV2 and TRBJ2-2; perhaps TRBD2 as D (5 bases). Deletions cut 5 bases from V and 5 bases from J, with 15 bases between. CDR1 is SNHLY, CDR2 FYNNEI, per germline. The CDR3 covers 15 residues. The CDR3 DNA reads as TGTGCCAGCAGTAACGGTGGGAGCGGAACCGGGGAGCTGTTTTTT. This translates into CASSNGGSGTGELFF.

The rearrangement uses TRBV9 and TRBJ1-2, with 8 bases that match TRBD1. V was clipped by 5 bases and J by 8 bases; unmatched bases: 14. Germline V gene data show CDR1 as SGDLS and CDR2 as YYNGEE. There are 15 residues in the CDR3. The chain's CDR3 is CASSDLRQGYGGYTF. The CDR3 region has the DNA TGTGCCAGCAGTGACCTCCGACAGGGGTACGGCGGCTACACCTTC.

CDR3 DNA: TGTGCCAGTAGTATACCCCGACTGGACGGCATGAACACTGAAGCTTTCTTT. Translating gives CASSIPRLDGMNTEAFF. V usage is TRBV19 and J usage is TRBJ1-1; no definite D call. Germline CDR1 reads LNHDA; CDR2 reads SQIVND (reference sequence). V shed 2 bases and J shed 0 bases, with 16 bases lying between them. The CDR3 has 17 amino acids.

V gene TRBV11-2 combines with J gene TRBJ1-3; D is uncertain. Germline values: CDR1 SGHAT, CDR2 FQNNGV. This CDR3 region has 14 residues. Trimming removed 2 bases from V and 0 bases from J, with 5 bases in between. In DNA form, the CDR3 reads TGTGCCAGCAGCTTATCCCTCTCTGGAAACACCATATATTTT. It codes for CASSLSLSGNTIYF.

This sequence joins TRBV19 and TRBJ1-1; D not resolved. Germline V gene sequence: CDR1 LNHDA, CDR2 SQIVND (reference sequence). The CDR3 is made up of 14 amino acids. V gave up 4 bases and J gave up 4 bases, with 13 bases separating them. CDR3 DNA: TGTGCCAGTAGTAAGCTGGATCTAGGCACTGAAGCTTTCTTT. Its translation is CASSKLDLGTEAFF.